These 15 T cell receptor beta chains share one sample of origin, sequenced in a study of T-cell reconstitution after alpha-beta-depleted transplantation in children. The library targeted TCRbeta and was prepared with unique molecular identifiers. MiXCR, applied by TCRdb to the PCR reads, yields one record per CDR3 protein. The profile shows some 600,000 distinct CDR3 sequences, 10% to 15% of them singletons. Here the sequenced sample was PBMCs, mostly from graft donor cells, taken 360 days after TCRalphabeta/CD19-depleted stem cell transplant. The receptors were sampled from a male patient between 5 and 17 years old who had a stem cell transplant for acute myeloid leukemia, so the T cells may come from the graft donor.

V gene TRBV20-1 combines with J gene TRBJ2-1, with TRBD2 matching over 13 bases. Looked up from germline, CDR1 is DFQATT and CDR2 is SNEGSKA (reference sequence). CDR3 length: 15 residues. J lost 7 bases, V lost 6 bases, and 9 bases had no gene match. As DNA, the CDR3 is TGCAGTGCCGCCCTACTAGCGGGAGGGCCTAATGAGCAGTTCTTC. Its protein is CSAALLAGGPNEQFF.

This clonotype was seen a handful of times. The genes are TRBV20-1 and TRBJ2-5; 9 bases line up with TRBD1. This CDR3 spans 12 amino acids. The V gene's germline CDR1 is DFQATT and CDR2 SNEGSKA (reference sequence). Losses at the gene ends were 5 bases for V and 5 bases for J; bases not matched to a gene: 3. Here the CDR3 reads CSAYDRGETQYF. CDR3 DNA: TGCAGTGCTTATGACAGGGGGGAGACCCAGTACTTC.

V usage is TRBV15 and J usage is TRBJ2-7; tentatively, D is TRBD1 or TRBD2 (5 bases each). Germline CDR1 LNHNV, CDR2 YYDKDF (reference sequence). Between the trimmed V and J ends, which lost 1 base and 4 bases, there was a span of 11 bases. This CDR3 has 14 residues. The CDR3 reads CATSRVGDRYEQYF. In nucleotides, the CDR3 is TGTGCCACCAGCAGAGTGGGGGATCGATACGAGCAGTACTTC.

The table lists this clonotype with many counts. The chain is built from TRBV28 and TRBJ1-4; D call uncertain. The V gene lost 6 bases and the J gene lost 8 bases, with 7 bases spanning the gap. CDR3 length equals 11 residues. The germline CDR1 and CDR2 sequences are MDHEN and SYDVKM. The CDR3 protein is CASRSLEKLFF. As DNA, the CDR3 is TGTGCCAGCAGGTCATTGGAAAAACTGTTTTTT.

In this sample, this clonotype turned up a few times. One end of the junction is discordant with germline, which a read error may explain. This CDR3 is CASRRLDPQYF. In nucleotides, the CDR3 is TGTGCCAGCAGGCGACTAGATCCGCAGTATTTT. This rearrangement joins TRBV28 to TRBJ2-3; TRBD2 might be the D (6 bases). This CDR3 contains 11 residues. Looked up from germline, CDR1 is MDHEN and CDR2 is SYDVKM.

Many counts were recorded for this clonotype. This chain uses TRBV7-2 with TRBJ2-7; 12 nucleotides agree with TRBD1. The CDR3 has 15 amino acids. In germline, CDR1 is SGHTA, CDR2 FQGNSA. Unmatched junction bases numbered 7, after V lost 4 bases and J lost 6 bases. CDR3 DNA sequence: TGTGCCAGCAGCTCCCAAGGGACAGGGGGCGCCGAGCAGTACTTC. This sequence encodes CASSSQGTGGAEQYF.

The table lists this clonotype with many counts. The chain employs TRBV5-1 and TRBJ2-7; maybe TRBD2 (6 bases). This CDR3 contains 15 residues. V was clipped by 4 bases and J by 3 bases, with 17 bases between them. Germline values: CDR1 SGHRS, CDR2 YFSETQ. The CDR3 spells CASSGARDWDYEQYF. In DNA form, the CDR3 reads TGCGCCAGCAGCGGGGCTCGGGACTGGGACTACGAGCAGTACTTC.

This chain connects TRBV20-1 to TRBJ2-3; D is perhaps TRBD1 (7 bases). This CDR3 spans 15 amino acids. Trimming took 2 bases from V and 4 from J, leaving 16 bases between them. Germline assignment: CDR1 DFQATT and CDR2 SNEGSKA (reference sequence). This CDR3 reads CSARPRRGVPDTQYF. DNA for the CDR3: TGCAGTGCTAGACCCCGCAGGGGGGTCCCAGATACGCAGTATTTT.

V and J are TRBV5-1 and TRBJ2-3, with TRBD2 as a possible D gene (6 bases). Trimming pared 3 bases from V and 1 base from J, leaving 12 bases between. From germline, CDR1 is SGHRS and CDR2 YFSETQ. The CDR3 has 15 residues. The CDR3 bases are TGCGCCAGCAGCTCCATGGCTAGCGGCACAGATACGCAGTATTTT. This translates into CASSSMASGTDTQYF.

The rearrangement uses TRBV6-5 and TRBJ2-5; D could derive from TRBD1 or TRBD2 (6 bases each). Germline V gene sequence: CDR1 MNHEY, CDR2 SVGAGI. The CDR3 is 18 residues long. Trimming took 0 bases from V and 0 from J, leaving 17 bases between them. The CDR3 spells CASSYSMGGSGNQETQYF. The CDR3 nucleotides are TGTGCCAGCAGTTACTCGATGGGGGGCTCGGGAAACCAAGAGACCCAGTACTTC.

This clonotype was counted only a few times. The genes are TRBV27 and TRBJ2-2; TRBD1 agrees at 8 bases. The germline CDR1 and CDR2 sequences are MNHEY and SMNVEV (reference sequence). The V segment lost 5 bases and the J segment 0 bases; nucleotides outside the gene matches: 2. The CDR3 has 15 amino acids. CDR3 amino acids: CASSRQGPNTGELFF. DNA of the CDR3: TGTGCCAGCAGTCGACAGGGGCCGAACACCGGGGAGCTGTTTTTT.

This clonotype showed up just a few times. The genes are TRBV29-1 and TRBJ2-1; D call uncertain. The V end was cut by 1 base, the J end by 5 bases, with 3 bases between. Germline V gene lookup returns CDR1 SQVTM and CDR2 ANQGSEA. The CDR3 contains 11 residues. The CDR3 here is CSVEVHNEQFF. CDR3 coding DNA: TGCAGCGTTGAAGTCCACAATGAGCAGTTCTTC.

This clonotype has only a few counts. The chain is built from TRBV29-1 and TRBJ1-4; no definite D call. This CDR3 is built from 14 residues. V was clipped by 0 bases and J by 10 bases, with 15 bases between them. CDR1 is SQVTM and CDR2 is ANQGSEA in the germline V gene. CDR3 bases: TGCAGCGTTGAAGAGGCAGGTTCCCGGGGAAAACTGTTTTTT. It specifies CSVEEAGSRGKLFF.

The CDR3 loop is CSGRQGWGNTIYF. DNA of the CDR3: TGCAGCGGCAGACAGGGATGGGGAAACACCATATATTTT. The chain employs TRBV29-1 and TRBJ1-3; 7 bases are a match to TRBD1. J gave up 4 bases and V 7 bases, and 7 bases lay outside the gene matches. There are 13 residues in the CDR3. Germline CDR1 reads SQVTM; CDR2 reads ANQGSEA.

The table lists this clonotype with many counts. This chain connects TRBV12-3 or TRBV12-4 to TRBJ1-4, with D unresolved. The ends were cut back, 3 bases at V and 8 bases at J, with 4 bases in the middle. CDR3 length: 11 residues. The CDR3: CASSFGEKLFF. CDR3 DNA: TGTGCCAGCAGTTTCGGCGAAAAACTGTTTTTT.